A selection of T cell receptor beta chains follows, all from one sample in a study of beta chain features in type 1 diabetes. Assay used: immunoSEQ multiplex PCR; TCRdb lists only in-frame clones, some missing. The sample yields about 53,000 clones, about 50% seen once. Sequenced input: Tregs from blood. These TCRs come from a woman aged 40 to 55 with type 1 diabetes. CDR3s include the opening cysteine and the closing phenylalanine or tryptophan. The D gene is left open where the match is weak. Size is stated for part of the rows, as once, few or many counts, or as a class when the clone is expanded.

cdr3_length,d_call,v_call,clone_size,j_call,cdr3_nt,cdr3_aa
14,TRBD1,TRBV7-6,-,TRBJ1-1,TGTGCCAGCAGCGGCCGACAGGGGGGCACTGAAGCTTTCTTT,CASSGRQGGTEAFF
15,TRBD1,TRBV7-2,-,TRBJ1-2,TGTGCCAGCAGCCGCCTCCGGGACAGTGTCGCGGGCTACACCTTC,CASSRLRDSVAGYTF
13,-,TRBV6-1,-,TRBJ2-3,TGTGCCAGCACCCGGGTCCGGACAGATACGCAGTATTTT,CASTRVRTDTQYF
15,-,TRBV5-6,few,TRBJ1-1,TGTGCCAGCAGCTTGGGCCAGACAATGAACACTGAAGCTTTCTTT,CASSLGQTMNTEAFF
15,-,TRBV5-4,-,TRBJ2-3,TGTGCCAGCAGCCTAGGGGCAGGGATTAAGGATACGCAGTATTTT,CASSLGAGIKDTQYF
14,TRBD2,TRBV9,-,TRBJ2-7,TGTGCCAGCTCGGGGGGTTATGGATCCTACGAGCAGTACTTC,CASSGGYGSYEQYF
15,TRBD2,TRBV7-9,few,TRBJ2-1,TGTGCCAGCAGCGCGCAACTAGCGGGAGGGGGGGAGCAGTTCTTC,CASSAQLAGGGEQFF
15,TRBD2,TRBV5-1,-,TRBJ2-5,TGCGCCAGCAGCTTGCGCGGGGGGTTTCAAGAGACCCAGTACTTC,CASSLRGGFQETQYF
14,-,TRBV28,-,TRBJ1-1,TGTGCCAGCAGTTTGGGGGGGATGGGCACTGAAGCTTTCTTT,CASSLGGMGTEAFF
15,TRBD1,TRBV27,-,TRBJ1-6,TGTGCCAGCCACCGCACCGGGACAGATAATTCACCCCTCCACTTT,CASHRTGTDNSPLHF
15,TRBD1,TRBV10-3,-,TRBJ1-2,TGTGCCATCAGTGCGGGACAGGGGGGATCACATGGCTACACCTTC,CAISAGQGGSHGYTF
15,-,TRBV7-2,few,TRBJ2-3,TGTGCCAGCAGCTTAGGGTTCGGGGTTGCAGATACGCAGTATTTT,CASSLGFGVADTQYF
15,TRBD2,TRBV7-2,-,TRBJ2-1,TGTGCCAGCAGCTTATGGGCGGGAGTGGGTAATGAGCAGTTCTTC,CASSLWAGVGNEQFF
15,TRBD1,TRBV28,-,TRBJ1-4,TGTGCCAGCAGTTCTCACACCGGGACAGGGGAAAAACTGTTTTTT,CASSSHTGTGEKLFF
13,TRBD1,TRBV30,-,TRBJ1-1,TGTGCCTGGAGTGCCCCCGGGACAGGGGCTCTTTCTTTT,CAWSAPGTGALSF
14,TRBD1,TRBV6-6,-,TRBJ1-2,TGTGCCAGCAGTCCCGGACAGGCCGGCTATGGCTACACCTTC,CASSPGQAGYGYTF
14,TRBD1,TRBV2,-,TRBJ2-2,TGTGCCAGCAGGGACAGGCGGGTCACCGGGGAGCTGTTTTTT,CASRDRRVTGELFF
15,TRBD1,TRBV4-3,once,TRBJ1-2,TGCGCCAGCAGCCAGGCGACAGGGGGAAACTATGGCTACACCTTC,CASSQATGGNYGYTF
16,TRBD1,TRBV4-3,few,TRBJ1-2,TGCGCCAGCAGCCAAGACGGCTACAGGGGGGCCTATGGCTACACCTTC,CASSQDGYRGAYGYTF
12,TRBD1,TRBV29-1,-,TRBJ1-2,TGCAGCGCCAGGGGGCTCAACTATGGCTACACCTTC,CSARGLNYGYTF
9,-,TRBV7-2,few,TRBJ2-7,TGTGCCTTCAACTACGAGCAGTACTTC,CAFNYEQYF
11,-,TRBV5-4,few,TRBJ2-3,TGTGCCAGCCGAAGGGGGAGTACGCAGTATTTT,CASRRGSTQYF
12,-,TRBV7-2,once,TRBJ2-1,TGTGCCAGCAGCTTTCTACCCAATGAGCAGTTCTTC,CASSFLPNEQFF
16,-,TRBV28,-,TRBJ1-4,TGTGCCAGCAGCCTAGAGGGTGGGGGCGCTGGAGAAAAACTGTTTTTT,CASSLEGGGAGEKLFF
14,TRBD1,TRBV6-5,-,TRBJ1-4,TGTGCCAGCAGAAAACAGGGGGCCGTTGAAAAACTGTTTTTT,CASRKQGAVEKLFF
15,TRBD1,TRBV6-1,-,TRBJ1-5,TGTGCCAGCAGTAGAGACAGGGGGGACAATCAGCCCCAGCATTTT,CASSRDRGDNQPQHF
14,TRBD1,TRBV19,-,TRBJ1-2,TGTGCCAGCCGAAGGACAGGGGGCAATAATGGCTACACCTTC,CASRRTGGNNGYTF
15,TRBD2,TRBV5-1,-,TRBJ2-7,TGCGCCAGCAGCGGGCTAGCGGGGTTAACCTACGAGCAGTACTTC,CASSGLAGLTYEQYF
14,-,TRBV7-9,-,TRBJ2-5,TGTGCCAGCAGCCGTAGCGGACCACAAGAGACCCAGTACTTC,CASSRSGPQETQYF
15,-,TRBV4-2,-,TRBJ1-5,TGTGCCAGCAGCCAAGCAGGGTATAGCAATCAGCCCCAGCATTTT,CASSQAGYSNQPQHF
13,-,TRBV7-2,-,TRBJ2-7,TGTGCCAGCAGCTTAAGGCAGGGCTACGAGCAGTACTTC,CASSLRQGYEQYF
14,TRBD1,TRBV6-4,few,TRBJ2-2,TGTGCCAGCAGCCGGGACAGATACACCGGGGAGCTGTTTTTT,CASSRDRYTGELFF
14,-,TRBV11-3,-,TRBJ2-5,TGTGCCAGCAGCCGAACAGGGAGCCAAGAGACCCAGTACTTC,CASSRTGSQETQYF
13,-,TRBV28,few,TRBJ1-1,TGTGCCAGCAGTTTAGGAGGGAACACTGAAGCTTTCTTT,CASSLGGNTEAFF
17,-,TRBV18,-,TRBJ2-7,TGTGCCAGCTCACAAAATGCAGGGGCAGACCTTTCCTACGAGCAGTACTTC,CASSQNAGADLSYEQYF
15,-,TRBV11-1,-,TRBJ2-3,TGTGCCAGCAGTCCCGCGGGGTACAGCACAGATACGCAGTATTTT,CASSPAGYSTDTQYF
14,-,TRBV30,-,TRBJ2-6,TGTGCCTGGAGCCCAGGGGATGGGGCCAACGTCCTGACTTTC,CAWSPGDGANVLTF
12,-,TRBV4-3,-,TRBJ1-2,TGCGCCAGCAGCCGCAGTGCGGGAGACTACACCTTC,CASSRSAGDYTF